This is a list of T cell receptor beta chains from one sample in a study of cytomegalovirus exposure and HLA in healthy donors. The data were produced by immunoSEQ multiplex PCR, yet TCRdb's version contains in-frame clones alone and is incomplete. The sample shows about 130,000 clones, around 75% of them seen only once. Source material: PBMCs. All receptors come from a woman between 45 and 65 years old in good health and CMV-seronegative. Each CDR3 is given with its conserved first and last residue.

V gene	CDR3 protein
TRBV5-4	CASSTGQGPYYGYTF
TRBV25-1	CASTDRRGSGGNTIYF
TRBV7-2	CASSLRGSGRSQETQYF
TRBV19	CASGSTGVQADTQYF
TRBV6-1	CASSQGTGYTF
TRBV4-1	CASSLRTSEMSSYNEQFF
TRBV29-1	CSVGTGVTGELFF
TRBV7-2	CASSQQPGTGGGYTF
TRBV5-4	CASSLAGGGGYEQYF
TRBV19	CASSPSGTVNEKLFF
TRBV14	CASSLSRGQGGSDTQYF
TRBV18	CASRGQAYEQYF